The clone carrying this TCR beta chain came up once. Investigators divided CD4+ cells into CD45RA+ naive and CD45RA-negative memory subsets. The sample originates from a study of shared clonotypes between healthy human individuals. Study context: The cohort had two women and a few men, ages 18 to 49. Used for every donor were three CD4 naive, three CD4 memory, two CD8 naive and one CD8 memory plate.

The germline V gene has CDR1 ENHRY and CDR2 SYGVKD. With V trimmed by 6 bases and J by 1 base, 6 bases remained unmatched. The length of the CDR3 is 15 residues. The method was immunoSEQ multiplex PCR; TCRdb's version includes in-frame clones alone and lacks a portion of them. This table holds 2 million to 2.5 million clones, more than 85% found once. The chain links TRBV10-3 to TRBJ1-1; TRBD1 matches 9 bases. Sequenced sample: naive CD4+ T cells from PBMCs. Sample subset: CD45RA+ positively selected. The receptor's source is a man aged 18 to 35 in good health. Some clones in this sample may be carry-over from other donors' samples. This chain's CDR3 is CAISPTGGKNTEAFF. The CDR3, as DNA: TGTGCCATCAGCCCGACAGGGGGGAAGAACACTGAAGCTTTCTTT.